A single sample gave rise to the 25 T cell receptor beta chains below, sequenced in a study of blood T cell repertoires in COVID-19. Sequencing used immunoSEQ multiplex PCR; TCRdb keeps in-frame clones, though not all of them. The sample lists nearly 80,000 clones; 84% were seen once. The specimen sequenced was peripheral blood. The receptor source for this set is a man aged 45 to 65 with acute or convalescent COVID-19.

The DNA of the CDR3 is TGTGCCAGCAGCCCACAAGGGAGCTACTATGGCTACACCTTC. Amino acid sequence: CASSPQGSYYGYTF. The chain combines TRBV9 with TRBJ1-2; D ambiguous. Trimming removed 4 bases at V and 3 bases at J, with 13 bases between. The germline gives CDR1 SGDLS, CDR2 YYNGEE. The CDR3 consists of 14 residues.

The CDR3 DNA sequence: TGTGCCAGCAGCGTAGGTAGCGGGGGGGCCGGGGAGACCCAGTACTTC. As protein: CASSVGSGGAGETQYF. This chain connects TRBV9 to TRBJ2-5; 11 nucleotides agree with TRBD2. V trimming: 0 bases; J trimming: 5 bases; junction bases outside the gene matches: 6. Germline loops: CDR1 SGDLS, CDR2 YYNGEE. The CDR3 spans 16 residues. Variable domain in full (rest from reference TRBV9 and TRBJ2-5): DSGVTQTPKHLITATGQRVTLRCSPRSGDLSVYWYQQSLDQGLQFLIQYYNGEERAKGNILERFSAQQFPDLHSELNLSSLELGDSALYFCASSVGSGGAGETQYFGPGTRLLVL.

The chain employs TRBV5-4 and TRBJ1-1, with 8 bases matching TRBD1. Germline CDR1 SGHNT, CDR2 YYREEE (reference sequence). The trim removed 9 bases at V and 5 bases at J, leaving 15 bases unmatched. The CDR3 spans 15 residues. The CDR3 sequence is CANTLRPGQETEAFF. CDR3 bases: TGTGCCAACACGCTTCGGCCGGGACAGGAAACTGAAGCTTTCTTT.

The genes are TRBV4-3 and TRBJ2-1; 7 bases match TRBD2. This CDR3 comprises 15 residues. CDR1 and CDR2 from the germline V gene are LGHNA and YSLEER. V gave up 1 base and J gave up 8 bases; unmatched junction bases: 8. In nucleotides, the CDR3 is TGCGCCAGCAGCCAAGTATCGGGAGGAAATGATGAGCAGTTCTTC. It encodes CASSQVSGGNDEQFF.

Only a few counts were recorded for this clone. Other DNA sequences in this specimen translate into the identical CDR3. The J gene is TRBJ1-5, the V gene TRBV12-3 or TRBV12-4; no reliable D call. The CDR3 has 12 amino acids. Trimming removed 7 bases at V and 4 bases at J, with 8 bases between. CDR3 region: CASTRSNQPQHF. CDR3 DNA: TGTGCCAGCACCAGGTCAAATCAGCCCCAGCATTTT.

The chain combines TRBV10-3 with TRBJ1-2; 10 bases agree with TRBD1. The trim removed 0 bases at V and 5 bases at J, leaving 6 bases unmatched. CDR1 and CDR2 from the germline V gene are ENHRY and SYGVKD. The CDR3 is 16 residues long. CDR3 sequence (DNA): TGTGCCATCAGTGAGTCGCCGGGACAGGGGATTTATGGCTACACCTTC. It codes for CAISESPGQGIYGYTF.

This chain uses TRBV13 with TRBJ1-1; no clear D. The V end lost 6 bases, the J end lost 7 bases, and 18 bases lay between the germline ends. This CDR3 comprises 14 residues. The germline CDR1 and CDR2 sequences are PRHDT and FYEKMQ (reference sequence). CDR3 in DNA: TGTGCCAGCAGTCTCCGGGGTGGACCAGGTGAAGCTTTCTTT. Amino acid sequence: CASSLRGGPGEAFF.

This sequence joins TRBV6-2 or TRBV6-3 and TRBJ2-3; 10 bases fit TRBD1. CDR1 and CDR2 from the germline V gene are MNHEY and SVGEGT. The length of the CDR3 is 15 residues. V lost 5 bases and J lost 6; bases outside the gene matches: 8. DNA for the CDR3: TGTGCCAGCAGTCCCGGGACAGGGGTTTGGGATACGCAGTATTTT. Protein sequence: CASSPGTGVWDTQYF.

The chain combines TRBV4-1 with TRBJ1-1; D gene ambiguous. The CDR3 spans 14 residues. The ends were cut back, 1 base at V and 8 bases at J, with 14 bases in the middle. Germline CDR1 MGHRA, CDR2 YSYEKL. The CDR3 sequence is CASSQGRFTYEAFF. CDR3 sequence (DNA): TGCGCCAGCAGCCAAGGCAGATTCACGTACGAAGCTTTCTTT.

The gene calls are TRBV29-1 and TRBJ1-1; 9 bases map to TRBD1. V lost 7 bases to trimming and J lost 2 bases; unmatched junction nucleotides: 8. The CDR3 extends over 14 amino acids. From germline, CDR1 is SQVTM and CDR2 ANQGSEA. Here the CDR3 reads CSATTGGFNTEAFF. The CDR3, as DNA: TGCAGCGCCACAACAGGGGGCTTTAACACTGAAGCTTTCTTT.

This rearrangement joins TRBV11-2 to TRBJ2-1; 7 bases agree with TRBD2. In germline, CDR1 is SGHAT, CDR2 FQNNGV. The junction had 5 bases not matched to a gene; V was cut back by 1 base and J by 5 bases. The CDR3 runs 15 residues. The CDR3 here is CASSLGGGINNEQFF. The CDR3 nucleotides read TGTGCCAGCAGCTTAGGCGGGGGTATAAACAATGAGCAGTTCTTC. Based on the CDR3 plus reference TRBV11-2 and TRBJ2-1, the full variable domain is EAGVAQSPRYKIIEKRQSVAFWCNPISGHATLYWYQQILGQGPKLLIQFQNNGVVDDSQLPKDRFSAERLKGVDSTLKIQPAKLEDSAVYLCASSLGGGINNEQFFGPGTRLTVL.

The rearrangement joins TRBV27 to TRBJ1-4; possible D gene TRBD1, 5 bases. Germline values: CDR1 MNHEY, CDR2 SMNVEV (reference sequence). CDR3 length: 12 amino acids. Trimming pared 11 bases from V and 10 bases from J, leaving 17 bases between. The CDR3 loop reads CAAGEGGGKLFF. CDR3 coding DNA: TGTGCCGCGGGGGAGGGCGGCGGAAAACTGTTTTTT.

V gene TRBV3-1 (or the pseudogene TRBV3-2) combines with J gene TRBJ2-7; 9 bases are a match to TRBD1. V trimming: 4 bases; J trimming: 5 bases; junction bases outside the gene matches: 6. Germline CDR1 reads LGHDT; CDR2 reads YNNKEL (reference sequence). The CDR3 runs to 14 residues. This CDR3 is CASSLGTGSDEQYF. The CDR3 bases are TGTGCCAGCAGCCTCGGGACAGGGAGTGACGAGCAGTACTTC.

This rearrangement joins TRBV19 to TRBJ2-7; 11 bases match TRBD1. The germline CDR1 and CDR2 sequences are LNHDA and SQIVND (reference sequence). This CDR3 contains 15 residues. V lost 5 bases and J lost 4; bases outside the gene matches: 7. In DNA form, the CDR3 reads TGTGCCAGTAGTCCATGGACAGGGGGCAGGTACGAGCAGTACTTC. Its protein product is CASSPWTGGRYEQYF.

The V call is TRBV10-1, the J call TRBJ2-7; 7 bases agree with TRBD1. The V gene end was trimmed by 10 bases and the J gene end by 2 bases; junction bases not matched to a gene: 17. CDR3 length: 16 residues. In germline, CDR1 is WNHNN, CDR2 SYGVQD (reference sequence). Here the CDR3 reads CAIRVQDRTLTYEQYF. The CDR3 DNA reads TGCGCCATCCGCGTCCAGGACAGGACACTGACCTACGAGCAGTACTTC.

The DNA for the CDR3 is TGTGCCATCAGTGAGTCATTAGAGAACACTGAAGCTTTCTTT. It translates to CAISESLENTEAFF. The gene calls are TRBV10-3 and TRBJ1-1; D not certain. V was pared by 0 bases and J by 1 base, with 6 bases between. CDR3 length: 14 amino acids. Germline CDR1 and CDR2: ENHRY and SYGVKD.

The genes are TRBV13 and TRBJ2-2, with 9 bases matching TRBD1. V trimming: 5 bases; J trimming: 7 bases; junction bases outside the gene matches: 8. Per the germline V gene, CDR1 is PRHDT and CDR2 is FYEKMQ (reference sequence). There are 15 residues in the CDR3. The CDR3 is CASSRTGQGFGELFF. DNA for the CDR3: TGTGCCAGCAGCCGAACGGGACAGGGCTTCGGGGAGCTGTTTTTT.

The genes are TRBV6-5 and TRBJ1-1; 7 positions match TRBD1. CDR1 and CDR2 (germline): MNHEY, SVGAGI. CDR3 length: 12 residues. With 5 bases clipped from V and 5 bases from J, the junction kept 2 bases outside the gene matches. The CDR3 loop reads CASSTGVTEAFF. The CDR3 DNA follows: TGTGCCAGCAGTACAGGGGTTACTGAAGCTTTCTTT.

The chain carries TRBV5-6 and TRBJ2-1; 10 positions agree with TRBD1. The V gene's germline CDR1 is SGHDT and CDR2 YYEEEE. The CDR3 is 15 residues long. Germline trimming cut 0 bases from V and 8 bases from J; bases unmatched to any gene: 5. The CDR3, as DNA: TGTGCCAGCAGCTTGGTTCAGACAGGGGGCTATGAGCAGTTCTTC. The encoded protein is CASSLVQTGGYEQFF.

The V gene is TRBV5-4, the J gene TRBJ2-6, with D possibly TRBD1 on 7 matching bases. CDR1 and CDR2 (germline): SGHNT, YYREEE (reference sequence). This CDR3 contains 16 residues. Trimming removed 5 bases from V and 2 bases from J, with 14 bases in between. CDR3 in amino acids: CASSPQGGTGANVLTF. As DNA, the CDR3 is TGTGCCAGCAGTCCCCAGGGGGGTACTGGGGCCAACGTCCTGACTTTC.

The J gene is TRBJ2-2, the V gene TRBV6-2 or TRBV6-3, with TRBD2 as a possible D gene (6 bases). CDR1 is MNHEY, CDR2 SVGEGT, per germline. V lost 0 bases and J 6 bases, leaving 14 bases between the germline ends. The CDR3 has 16 amino acids. CDR3 protein: CASSYSPIWRAGELFF. In DNA form, the CDR3 reads TGTGCCAGCAGTTACTCGCCGATTTGGAGGGCCGGGGAGCTGTTTTTT.

This chain links TRBV11-3 with TRBJ1-1, with 7 nucleotides matching TRBD1. The V and J ends lost 6 bases and 4 bases, in that order; junction bases with no gene match: 8. Per germline, CDR1 SGHNT and CDR2 YENEEA. The CDR3 runs 14 residues. The DNA of the CDR3 is TGTGCCAGCAGTTATACAGGGGCAGGCACTGAAGCTTTCTTT. As protein: CASSYTGAGTEAFF.

This clone was seen more than once but under ten times. The chain recombines TRBV6-5 with TRBJ2-1, with D maybe TRBD1 (6 bases). Looked up from germline, CDR1 is MNHEY and CDR2 is SVGAGI. The CDR3 loop spans 12 amino acids. V lost 2 bases, J lost 9 bases, and 8 bases lay in between. CDR3 amino acids: CASSYVRGEQFF. CDR3 nucleotide sequence: TGTGCCAGCAGTTACGTCAGGGGTGAGCAGTTCTTC.

This chain joins TRBV12-5 and TRBJ2-5; D perhaps matches TRBD2 (6 bases). Trimming took off 6 bases at V and 0 bases at J, with 17 bases between the two ends. Germline loops: CDR1 LGHNT, CDR2 FRNRAP. There are 16 residues in the CDR3. CDR3: CASGGVSGTYQETQYF. The DNA for the CDR3 is TGTGCTAGTGGGGGGGTTAGCGGAACTTACCAAGAGACCCAGTACTTC.

The chain is built from TRBV27 and TRBJ2-5, with D tentatively TRBD2 (5 bases). Trimming pared 2 bases from V and 4 bases from J, leaving 14 bases between. This CDR3 is 15 amino acids long. CDR1 and CDR2 from the germline V gene are MNHEY and SMNVEV (reference sequence). The CDR3 sequence is CASSLKGLAGETQYF. The CDR3 DNA sequence: TGTGCCAGCAGTTTAAAGGGTCTAGCCGGAGAGACCCAGTACTTC.